This T cell receptor (beta chain) was identified in a study of T cell changes during pregnancy in multiple sclerosis. Assay: immunoSEQ multiplex PCR; the TCRdb copy retains only in-frame clones and omits some. Here the sample spans 30,000 to 40,000 clones, around 91% being singletons. Germline V gene lookup returns CDR1 SEHNR and CDR2 FQNEAQ (reference sequence). V lost 5 bases and J lost 10, with 17 bases in between. CDR3 size: 13 residues. The chain couples TRBV7-9 to TRBJ1-1; possibly TRBD1 for D (6 bases). This sequence originates from a female donor in good health, enrolled as a control in a pregnancy study. Sequencing used CD4+ T cells from peripheral blood mononuclear cells, obtained in the second trimester of pregnancy. The CDR3, as DNA: TGTGCCAGCAGCACCAAAATGCTAGGGGGAGCTTTCTTT. Translation: CASSTKMLGGAFF.